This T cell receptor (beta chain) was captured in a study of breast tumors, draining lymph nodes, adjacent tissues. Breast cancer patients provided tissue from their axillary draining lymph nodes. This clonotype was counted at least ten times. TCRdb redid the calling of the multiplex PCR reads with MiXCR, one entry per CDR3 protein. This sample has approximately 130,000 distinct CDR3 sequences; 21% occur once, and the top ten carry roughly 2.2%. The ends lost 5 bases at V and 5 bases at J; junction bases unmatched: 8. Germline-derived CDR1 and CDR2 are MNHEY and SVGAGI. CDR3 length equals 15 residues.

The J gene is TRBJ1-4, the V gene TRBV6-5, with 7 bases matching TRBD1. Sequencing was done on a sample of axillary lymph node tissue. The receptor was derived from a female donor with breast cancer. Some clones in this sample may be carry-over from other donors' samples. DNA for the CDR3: TGTGCCAGCAGTAGATTGACAGGGATAAATGAAAAACTGTTTTTT. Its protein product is CASSRLTGINEKLFF.